A single sample gave rise to the 9 T cell receptor beta chains below, sequenced in a study of T cell responses to AZD1222 COVID-19 vaccine. Using immunoSEQ multiplex PCR, the repertoire was profiled, and TCRdb retains in-frame clones only, with some absent. The sample holds fewer than 90,000 clones; about 86% are singletons and the top ten take 4.5% to 7%. Sample: peripheral blood, taken 28 days after the second AZD1222 dose. These receptors were collected from an adult who received the AZD1222 COVID-19 vaccine.

V usage is TRBV18 and J usage is TRBJ1-2, with 7 bases fitting TRBD1. V shed 2 bases, J shed 4 bases, and the junction held 10 bases outside the gene matches. Germline-derived CDR1 and CDR2 are KGHSH and LQKENI. The CDR3 extends over 16 amino acids. In DNA, the CDR3 is TGTGCCAGCTCACCAGCCGGACAGGTGGGCGTCTATGGCTACACCTTC. The encoded protein is CASSPAGQVGVYGYTF.

The chain recombines TRBV18 with TRBJ2-2; D gene uncertain. CDR3 length: 11 residues. The ends were cut back, 6 bases at V and 5 bases at J, with 4 bases in the middle. Per the germline V gene, CDR1 is KGHSH and CDR2 is LQKENI. In nucleotides, the CDR3 is TGTGCCAGCTCTCTAACCGGGGAGCTGTTTTTT. Translating gives CASSLTGELFF.

CDR3 DNA sequence: TGTGCCAGCAGCGAACAGACTTCGCGGGAGAGCAAAACCGGGGAGCTGTTTTTT. It codes for CASSEQTSRESKTGELFF. The V and J genes are TRBV7-9 and TRBJ2-2, with 7 bases fitting TRBD2. The junction had 17 bases not matched to a gene; V was cut back by 5 bases and J by 5 bases. Germline V CDR1 and CDR2: SEHNR, FQNEAQ (reference sequence). CDR3 length equals 18 residues. Looking up the rest from reference TRBV7-9 and TRBJ2-2 gives the full variable domain: DTGVSQNPRHKITKRGQNVTFRCDPISEHNRLYWYRQTLGQGPEFLTYFQNEAQLEKSRLLSDRFSAERPKGSFSTLEIQRTEQGDSAMYLCASSEQTSRESKTGELFFGEGSRLTVL.

This clone was counted only a few times. This rearrangement joins TRBV5-5 to TRBJ2-7, with a weak D call TRBD2 (6 bases). The germline gives CDR1 SGHKS, CDR2 YYEKEE (reference sequence). The ends were cut back, 5 bases at V and 3 bases at J, with 12 bases in the middle. The CDR3 runs to 13 residues. This chain's CDR3 is CASSSAEGYEQYF. The CDR3 DNA follows: TGTGCCAGCAGTTCGGCGGAGGGCTACGAGCAGTACTTC.

CDR3 region: CASSQVSRDRGGKTQYF. The CDR3 bases are TGTGCCAGCAGCCAAGTTTCCCGGGACAGGGGGGGGAAGACCCAGTACTTC. The chain employs TRBV3-1 (or the pseudogene TRBV3-2) and TRBJ2-5, with 11 bases matching TRBD1. V was clipped by 1 base and J by 6 bases; unmatched bases: 10. The length of the CDR3 is 17 residues. CDR1 and CDR2 (germline): LGHDT, YNNKEL (reference sequence).

The CDR3 region is CASSLSVAGGNEQFF. CDR3 bases: TGTGCCAGCAGTTTATCGGTGGCAGGGGGCAATGAGCAGTTCTTC. The chain has TRBV28 and TRBJ2-1; TRBD1 aligns across 7 bases. CDR3 size: 15 residues. Losses at the gene ends were 1 base for V and 6 bases for J; bases not matched to a gene: 6. Germline V lookup: CDR1 MDHEN, CDR2 SYDVKM.

The J gene is TRBJ1-2, the V gene TRBV4-1; TRBD1 matches 8 bases. This CDR3 is 17 amino acids long. The ends lost 3 bases at V and 5 bases at J; junction bases unmatched: 14. Germline assignment: CDR1 MGHRA and CDR2 YSYEKL. The CDR3 nucleotides are TGCGCCAGCAGCCAGGACGGACAGGGACTTTCGGAGTATGGCTACACCTTC. Translation gives CASSQDGQGLSEYGYTF.

This rearrangement joins TRBV9 to TRBJ2-2; tentatively, D is TRBD2 (6 bases). CDR1 SGDLS and CDR2 YYNGEE come from the germline V gene. The CDR3 has 16 amino acids. V lost 4 bases, J lost 6 bases, and 19 bases lay in between. The CDR3 DNA reads TGTGCCAGCAGCCCCGGAGGGGCGGGAAGAGCCGGGGAGCTGTTTTTT. This gives the protein CASSPGGAGRAGELFF.

Points on this clone: The sample carries other DNA sequences with the same CDR3. This chain links TRBV18 with TRBJ2-2; D unclear. V was trimmed by 3 bases and J by 4 bases, leaving 3 bases between them. The CDR3 totals 12 residues. Germline V lookup: CDR1 KGHSH, CDR2 LQKENI. CDR3 sequence: CASSPSTGELFF. The DNA for the CDR3 is TGTGCCAGCTCACCTAGCACCGGGGAGCTGTTTTTT. Together with reference TRBV18 and TRBJ2-2, the CDR3 gives the full variable domain: NAGVMQNPRHLVRRRGQEARLRCSPMKGHSHVYWYRQLPEEGLKFMVYLQKENIIDESGMPKERFSAEFPKEGPSILRIQQVVRGDSAAYFCASSPSTGELFFGEGSRLTVL.